One sample yielded the 10 T cell receptor beta chains listed below, sequenced in a study of blood T cell repertoires in COVID-19. Clones were sequenced by immunoSEQ multiplex PCR, and TCRdb holds only the in-frame ones, with some missing. The sample consists of 53,000 or so clones, just under 80% of them appearing once. The sample taken for sequencing was peripheral blood. The receptors here all came from a human donor with active or convalescent COVID-19. The donor label of this sample is uncertain.

The rearrangement uses TRBV14 and TRBJ2-3; D perhaps matches TRBD2 (5 bases). CDR1 is SGHDN, CDR2 FVKESK, per germline. This CDR3 is built from 14 residues. The V gene lost 1 base and the J gene lost 4 bases, with 9 bases spanning the gap. This CDR3 reads CASSQVVRADTQYF. The CDR3 DNA reads as TGTGCCAGCAGCCAAGTTGTGCGGGCAGATACGCAGTATTTT. Together with reference TRBV14 and TRBJ2-3, the CDR3 gives the full variable domain: EAGVTQFPSHSVIEKGQTVTLRCDPISGHDNLYWYRRVMGKEIKFLLHFVKESKQDESGMPNNRFLAERTGGTYSTLKVQPAELEDSGVYFCASSQVVRADTQYFGPGTRLTVL.

V usage is TRBV7-3 and J usage is TRBJ2-3; possibly TRBD2 for D (6 bases). The CDR3 runs 16 residues. Germline V gene data show CDR1 as SGHTA and CDR2 as FQGTGA. The V and J ends lost 5 bases and 6 bases respectively, with 21 bases between them. This CDR3 is CASSPWGTGAYDTQYF. The CDR3 DNA is TGTGCCAGCAGCCCCTGGGGGACGGGAGCATACGATACGCAGTATTTT.

The chain couples TRBV6-5 to TRBJ2-5; 7 bases fit TRBD1. This CDR3 is built from 13 residues. Germline CDR1 reads MNHEY; CDR2 reads SVGAGI. V shed 5 bases and J 5 bases; nucleotides not matched to a gene: 5. The CDR3 sequence: CASSTGEWETQYF. CDR3 nucleotide sequence: TGTGCCAGCAGTACAGGGGAGTGGGAGACCCAGTACTTC.

The V and J genes are TRBV29-1 and TRBJ2-1; possible D gene TRBD1, 6 bases. Between the trimmed V and J ends, which lost 4 bases and 9 bases, there was a span of 16 bases. Germline V gives CDR1 SQVTM, CDR2 ANQGSEA. The CDR3 loop spans 13 amino acids. The DNA of the CDR3 is TGCAGCGTTGTGGGGACACGTGGTGGTGAGCAGTTCTTC. Translating it yields CSVVGTRGGEQFF.

A single count supports this clone. This chain links TRBV30 with TRBJ2-5; 7 bases align to TRBD1. Trimming removed 5 bases from V and 7 bases from J; junction bases left unmatched: 10. Germline V gene sequence: CDR1 GTSNPN, CDR2 SVGIG (reference sequence). The CDR3 contains 13 residues. Here the CDR3 DNA reads TGTGCCTGGGAGGCAGGGGGACGTGTGACCCAGTACTTC. Protein: CAWEAGGRVTQYF.

The chain employs TRBV21-1 and TRBJ2-1; the D call in the table, TRBD2, was not verified against the DNA. TRBV21-1 is described as a pseudogene. The CDR3 runs to 13 residues. The CDR3 DNA sequence: TGTGCCAGCAGCCCCGAAGCGGGGAATGAGCAGTTCTTC. Translation gives CASSPEAGNEQFF.

This sequence joins TRBV9 and TRBJ2-3; 7 nucleotides agree with TRBD2. The V and J ends lost 3 bases and 0 bases, in that order; junction bases with no gene match: 13. CDR3 size: 18 residues. CDR1 SGDLS and CDR2 YYNGEE come from the germline V gene. CDR3 bases: TGTGCCAGCAGCGCTCCTACGGAGGGAGGGGAGAGCACAGATACGCAGTATTTT. This encodes CASSAPTEGGESTDTQYF.

This clone was seen more than once but under ten times. The CDR3 nucleotides are TGCAGCGTTGGACAGGCGACCTACGAGCAGTACTTC. The encoded protein is CSVGQATYEQYF. The chain links TRBV29-1 to TRBJ2-7; D possibly corresponds to TRBD1 (6 bases). The CDR3 runs to 12 residues. Between the trimmed V and J ends, which lost 4 bases and 2 bases, there was a span of 9 bases. Per germline, CDR1 SQVTM and CDR2 ANQGSEA.

CDR3 in DNA: TGTGCCATGAGGACTAGCGGGGTTAGCACAGATACGCAGTATTTT. Protein product: CAMRTSGVSTDTQYF. This chain joins TRBV10-3 and TRBJ2-3; 12 bases map to TRBD2. Germline V gives CDR1 ENHRY, CDR2 SYGVKD. This CDR3 has 15 residues. The V and J ends lost 9 bases and 0 bases, in that order; junction bases with no gene match: 4.

This chain joins TRBV9 and TRBJ2-3; TRBD2 matches 7 bases. CDR3 length equals 16 residues. The J segment lost 2 bases and the V segment lost 1 base, leaving 7 bases of the junction unmatched. CDR1 and CDR2 (germline): SGDLS, YYNGEE. CDR3 coding DNA: TGTGCCAGCAGCGTAACCCTAGCGGAGTACACAGATACGCAGTATTTT. It translates to CASSVTLAEYTDTQYF.